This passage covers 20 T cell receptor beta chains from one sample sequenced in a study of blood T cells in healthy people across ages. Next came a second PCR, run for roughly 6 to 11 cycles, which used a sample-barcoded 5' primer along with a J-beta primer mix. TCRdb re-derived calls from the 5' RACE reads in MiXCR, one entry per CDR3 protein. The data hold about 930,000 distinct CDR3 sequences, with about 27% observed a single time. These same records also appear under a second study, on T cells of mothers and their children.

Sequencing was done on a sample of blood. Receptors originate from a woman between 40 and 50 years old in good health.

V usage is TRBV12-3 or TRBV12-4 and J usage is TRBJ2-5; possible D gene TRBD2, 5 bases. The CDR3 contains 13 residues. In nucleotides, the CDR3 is TGTGTCGGCAGTTTTGTAGGAGGAGAGACCCAGTACTTC. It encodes CVGSFVGGETQYF.

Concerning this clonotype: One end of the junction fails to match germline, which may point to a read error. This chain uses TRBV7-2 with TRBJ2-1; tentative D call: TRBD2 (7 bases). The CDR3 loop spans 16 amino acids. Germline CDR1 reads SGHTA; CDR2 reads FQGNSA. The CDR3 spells CAGSLGGGVSSNEQFF. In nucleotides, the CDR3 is TGTGCCGGCAGCTTAGGGGGAGGGGTATCCAGCAATGAGCAGTTCTTC. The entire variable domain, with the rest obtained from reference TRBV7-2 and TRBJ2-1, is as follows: GAGVSQSPSNKVTEKGKDVELRCDPISGHTALYWYRQSLGQGLEFLIYFQGNSAPDKSGLPSDRFSAERTGGSVSTLTIQRTQQEDSAVYLCAGSLGGGVSSNEQFFGPGTRLTVL.

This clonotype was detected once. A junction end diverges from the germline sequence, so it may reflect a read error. CDR3 loop: CAGSPGPGRLVSQYF. For the CDR3, the DNA is TGTGCCGGCAGTCCCGGTCCGGGACGGCTCGTTTCTCAGTACTTC. The chain uses TRBV12-3 or TRBV12-4 and TRBJ2-5; D may be TRBD1 or TRBD2 (5 bases each). The CDR3 has 15 amino acids.

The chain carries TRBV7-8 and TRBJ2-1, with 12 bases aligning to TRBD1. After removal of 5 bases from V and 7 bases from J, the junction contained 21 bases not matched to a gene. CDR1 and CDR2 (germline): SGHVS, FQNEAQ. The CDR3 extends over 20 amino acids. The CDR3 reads CASSPAFPGQGAKFQNEQFF. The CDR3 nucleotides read TGTGCCAGCAGCCCCGCCTTTCCGGGACAGGGGGCGAAGTTTCAGAATGAGCAGTTCTTC.

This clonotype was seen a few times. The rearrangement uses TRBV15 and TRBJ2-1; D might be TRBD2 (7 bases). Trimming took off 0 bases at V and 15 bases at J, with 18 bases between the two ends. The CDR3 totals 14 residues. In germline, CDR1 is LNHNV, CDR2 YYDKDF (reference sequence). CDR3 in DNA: TGTGCCACCAGCAGAGATACCGAGGGGGGGGGCCGGTTCTTC. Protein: CATSRDTEGGGRFF.

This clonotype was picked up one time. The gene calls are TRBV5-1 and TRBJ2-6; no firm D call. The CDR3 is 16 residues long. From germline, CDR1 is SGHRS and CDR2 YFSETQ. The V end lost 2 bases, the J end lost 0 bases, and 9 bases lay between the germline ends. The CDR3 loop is CASSLRLNSGANVLTF. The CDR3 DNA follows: TGCGCCAGCAGCTTACGTTTGAACTCTGGGGCCAACGTCCTGACTTTC.

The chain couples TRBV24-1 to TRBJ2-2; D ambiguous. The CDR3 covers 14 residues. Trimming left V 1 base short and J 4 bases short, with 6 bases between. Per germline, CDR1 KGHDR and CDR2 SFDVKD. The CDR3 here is CATSDLSVTGELFF. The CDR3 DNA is TGTGCCACCAGTGATTTATCGGTCACCGGGGAGCTGTTTTTT.

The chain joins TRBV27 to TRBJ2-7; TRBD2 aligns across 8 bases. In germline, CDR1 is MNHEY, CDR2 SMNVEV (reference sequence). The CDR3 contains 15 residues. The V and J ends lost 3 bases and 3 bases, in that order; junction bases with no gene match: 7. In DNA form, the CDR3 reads TGTGCCAGCAGTTTGGCGGGGGGAAACTACTACGAGCAGTACTTC. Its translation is CASSLAGGNYYEQYF.

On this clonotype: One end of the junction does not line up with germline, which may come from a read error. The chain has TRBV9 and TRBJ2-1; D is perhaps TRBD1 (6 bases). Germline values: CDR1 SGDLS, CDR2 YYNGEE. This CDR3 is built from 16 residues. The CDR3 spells CASSVASRGFDNERFF. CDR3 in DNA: TGTGCCAGCAGCGTAGCTAGCAGGGGTTTCGACAATGAGCGGTTCTTC.

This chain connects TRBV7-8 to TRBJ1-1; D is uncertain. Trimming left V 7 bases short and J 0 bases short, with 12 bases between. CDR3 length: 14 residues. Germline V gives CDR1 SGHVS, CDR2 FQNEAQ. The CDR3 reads CASISSPMNTEAFF. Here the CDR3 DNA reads TGTGCCAGCATCTCTAGCCCAATGAACACTGAAGCTTTCTTT.

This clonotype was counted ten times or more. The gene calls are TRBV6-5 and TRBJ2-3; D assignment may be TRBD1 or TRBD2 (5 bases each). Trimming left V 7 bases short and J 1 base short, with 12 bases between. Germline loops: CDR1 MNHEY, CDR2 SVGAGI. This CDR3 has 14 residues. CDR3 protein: CASTTGDRTDTQYF. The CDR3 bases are TGTGCCAGCACCACCGGGGACCGCACAGATACGCAGTATTTT.

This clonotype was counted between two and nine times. CDR3: CASSFETYNEQFF. CDR3 DNA sequence: TGCGCCAGCAGCTTTGAGACTTACAATGAGCAGTTCTTC. The chain links TRBV5-1 to TRBJ2-1; no clear D. CDR3 length: 13 residues. Germline CDR1 is SGHRS and CDR2 is YFSETQ. Trimming cost V 2 bases and J 4 bases, with 7 bases left between them.

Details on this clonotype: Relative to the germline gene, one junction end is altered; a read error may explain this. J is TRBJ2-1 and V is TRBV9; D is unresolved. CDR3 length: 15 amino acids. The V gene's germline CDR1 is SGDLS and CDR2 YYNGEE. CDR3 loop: CASSVGPQRYNKQFF. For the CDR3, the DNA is TGTGCCAGCAGCGTAGGACCACAAAGATACAATAAGCAGTTCTTC. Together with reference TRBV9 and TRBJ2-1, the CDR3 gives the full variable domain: DSGVTQTPKHLITATGQRVTLRCSPRSGDLSVYWYQQSLDQGLQFLIQYYNGEERAKGNILERFSAQQFPDLHSELNLSSLELGDSALYFCASSVGPQRYNKQFFGPGTRLTVL.

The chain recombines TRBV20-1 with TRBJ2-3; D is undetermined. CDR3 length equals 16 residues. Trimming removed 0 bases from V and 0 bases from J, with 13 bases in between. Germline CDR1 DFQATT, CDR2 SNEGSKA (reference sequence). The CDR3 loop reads CSARDPGSPSTDTQYF. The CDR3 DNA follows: TGCAGTGCTAGAGATCCGGGCAGTCCTAGCACAGATACGCAGTATTTT.

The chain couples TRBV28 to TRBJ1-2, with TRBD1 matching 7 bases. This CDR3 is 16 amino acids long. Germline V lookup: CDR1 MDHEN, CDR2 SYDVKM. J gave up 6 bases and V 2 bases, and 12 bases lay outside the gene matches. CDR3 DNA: TGTGCCAGCAGTTTAGCCCGGCTTTTAGGGGGCCATGGCTACACCTTC. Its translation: CASSLARLLGGHGYTF.

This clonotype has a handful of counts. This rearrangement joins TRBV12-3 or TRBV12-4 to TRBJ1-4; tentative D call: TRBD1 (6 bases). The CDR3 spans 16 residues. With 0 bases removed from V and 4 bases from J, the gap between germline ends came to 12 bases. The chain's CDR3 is CASSLATGARNEKLFF. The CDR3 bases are TGTGCCAGCAGTTTAGCCACGGGGGCCCGTAATGAAAAACTGTTTTTT.

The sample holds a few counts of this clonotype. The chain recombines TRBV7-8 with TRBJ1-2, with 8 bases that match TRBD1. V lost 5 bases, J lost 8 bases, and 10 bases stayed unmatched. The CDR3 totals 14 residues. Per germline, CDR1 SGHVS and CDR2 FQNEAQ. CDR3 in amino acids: CASSRTGQGYGYTF. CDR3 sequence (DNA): TGTGCCAGCAGCCGCACAGGACAGGGTTACGGCTACACCTTC. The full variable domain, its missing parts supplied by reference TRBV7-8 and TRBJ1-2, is GAGVSQSPRYKVAKRGQDVALRCDPISGHVSLFWYQQALGQGPEFLTYFQNEAQLDKSGLPSDRFFAERPEGSVSTLKIQRTQQEDSAVYLCASSRTGQGYGYTFGSGTRLTVV.

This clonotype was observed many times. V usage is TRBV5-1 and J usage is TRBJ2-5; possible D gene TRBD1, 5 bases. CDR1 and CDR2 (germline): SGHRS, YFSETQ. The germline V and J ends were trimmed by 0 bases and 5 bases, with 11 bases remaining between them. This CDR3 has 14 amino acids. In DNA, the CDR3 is TGCGCCAGCAGCTTGGTCCGATCAGGGGAGACCCAGTACTTC. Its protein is CASSLVRSGETQYF.

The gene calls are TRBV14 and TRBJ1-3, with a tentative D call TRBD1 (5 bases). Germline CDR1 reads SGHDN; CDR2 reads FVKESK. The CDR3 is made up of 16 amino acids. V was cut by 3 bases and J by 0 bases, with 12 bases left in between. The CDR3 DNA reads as TGTGCCAGCAGCCATCACGAGGGGATCTCTGGAAACACCATATATTTT. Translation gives CASSHHEGISGNTIYF.

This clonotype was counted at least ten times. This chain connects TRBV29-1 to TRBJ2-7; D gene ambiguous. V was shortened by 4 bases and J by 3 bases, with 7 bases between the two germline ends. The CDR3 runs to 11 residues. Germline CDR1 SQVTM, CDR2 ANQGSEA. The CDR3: CSVGTGYEQYF. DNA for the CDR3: TGCAGCGTTGGGACGGGCTACGAGCAGTACTTC.